One sample yielded the 22 T cell receptor beta chains listed below, sequenced in a study of OX40 agonist ivuxolimab in advanced cancers. The table came from immunoSEQ multiplex PCR; TCRdb's copy has only in-frame clones and leaves some out. The sample shows about 59,000 clones, 75% to 90% of them seen only once. The sample in question was CD4+ or CD8+ T cells sorted from blood, obtained in a trial of the OX40 agonist ivuxolimab. Receptors originate from an adult with an advanced solid tumor such as melanoma, head and neck, liver or kidney cancer.

The chain is built from TRBV7-9 and TRBJ2-7; 9 nucleotides line up with TRBD2. From germline, CDR1 is SEHNR and CDR2 FQNEAQ (reference sequence). J was trimmed by 3 bases and V by 2 bases; bases with no gene match: 5. This CDR3 spans 15 amino acids. CDR3 bases: TGTGCCAGCAGCTTAAGGGCGGGGGGGCACTACGAGCAGTACTTC. Translated, it gives CASSLRAGGHYEQYF.

The CDR3: CASSPSGTQETQYF. The CDR3, as DNA: TGTGCCAGCAGTCCATCGGGGACACAAGAGACCCAGTACTTC. The chain is built from TRBV28 and TRBJ2-5; D is possibly TRBD1 (6 bases). Trimming stripped 5 bases from V and 2 bases from J, with 12 bases between. The CDR3 covers 14 residues. Germline V CDR1 and CDR2: MDHEN, SYDVKM.

The chain has TRBV27 and TRBJ1-1; 11 bases align to TRBD1. Germline lookup yields CDR1 MNHEY and CDR2 SMNVEV (reference sequence). Trimming removed 6 bases from V and 0 bases from J; junction bases left unmatched: 12. This CDR3 comprises 18 residues. The CDR3 reads CASRRGLGTGGLNTEAFF. CDR3 DNA sequence: TGTGCCAGCAGACGGGGGTTAGGGACAGGGGGTTTGAACACTGAAGCTTTCTTT.

This sequence joins TRBV5-1 and TRBJ2-7, with a weak D call TRBD1 (7 bases). Germline-derived CDR1 and CDR2 are SGHRS and YFSETQ. The V end was cut by 4 bases, the J end by 1 base, with 15 bases between. The CDR3 length is 15 residues. The CDR3 region has the DNA TGCGCCAGCAGCGAACCAGGGGGGATTTCCTACGAGCAGTACTTC. Translated, it gives CASSEPGGISYEQYF.

This chain joins TRBV5-4 and TRBJ2-2; tentative D call: TRBD1 (6 bases). The CDR3 loop spans 16 amino acids. V lost 3 bases, J lost 1 base, and 13 bases lay in between. Germline V gene sequence: CDR1 SGHNT, CDR2 YYREEE (reference sequence). The CDR3 loop reads CASSSQGVGNTGELFF. The CDR3 nucleotides are TGTGCCAGCAGCTCACAGGGCGTTGGGAACACCGGGGAGCTGTTTTTT.

This sequence joins TRBV7-9 and TRBJ1-5, with D possibly matching TRBD1 (6 bases). CDR3 size: 14 residues. Germline V gene lookup returns CDR1 SEHNR and CDR2 FQNEAQ (reference sequence). V was shortened by 1 base and J by 6 bases, with 10 bases between the two germline ends. The CDR3 DNA is TGTGCCAGCAGCTTAGACAGAGGGGGTCAGCCCCAGCATTTT. Translation gives CASSLDRGGQPQHF.

V usage is TRBV29-1 and J usage is TRBJ2-2; D remains unclear. The CDR3 is 12 residues long. Germline loops: CDR1 SQVTM, CDR2 ANQGSEA. The V end lost 7 bases, the J end lost 2 bases, and 8 bases lay between the germline ends. The CDR3 here is CSAFINTGELFF. The CDR3 coding sequence is TGCAGCGCCTTCATTAACACCGGGGAGCTGTTTTTT.

This chain uses TRBV2 with TRBJ2-5; D ambiguous. The assigned J gene may be wrong: the sequence end matches TRBJ2-7 better. The CDR3 runs 12 residues. Germline V CDR1 and CDR2: SNHLY, FYNNEI. The CDR3 region has the DNA TGTGCCAGCAGTGAAGAATCGGACGAGCAGTACTTC. Translating it yields CASSEESDEQYF.

Concerning this clone itself: One end of the junction varies from germline; a read error may be responsible. The CDR3 nucleotides are TGTGCCAGCACCTTAGGGGACTATGGCTACACCTTC. Translated, it gives CASTLGDYGYTF. The chain uses TRBV7-9 and TRBJ1-2, with D possibly matching TRBD1 (5 bases). The CDR3 is 12 residues long. Germline V CDR1 and CDR2: SEHNR, FQNEAQ (reference sequence). Complete variable domain (other parts from reference TRBV7-9 and TRBJ1-2): DTGVSQNPRHKITKRGQNVTFRCDPISEHNRLYWYRQTLGQGPEFLTYFQNEAQLEKSRLLSDRFSAERPKGSFSTLEIQRTEQGDSAMYLCASTLGDYGYTFGSGTRLTVV.

The CDR3, as DNA: TGTGCCAGCAGCGTCAGCCAGGAAGGCTCTGGGGCCAACGTCCTGACTTTC. Encoded protein: CASSVSQEGSGANVLTF. The V gene is TRBV9, the J gene TRBJ2-6; D is ambiguous. V was pared by 2 bases and J by 0 bases, with 12 bases between. Germline-derived CDR1 and CDR2 are SGDLS and YYNGEE. CDR3 size: 17 residues.

This sequence joins TRBV29-1 and TRBJ2-5; TRBD1 agrees at 7 bases. The CDR3 loop spans 14 amino acids. J was trimmed by 5 bases and V by 1 base; bases with no gene match: 7. Germline V gene lookup returns CDR1 SQVTM and CDR2 ANQGSEA. CDR3 protein: CSVEGDSLYETQYF. CDR3 sequence (DNA): TGCAGCGTTGAAGGGGACAGCCTTTACGAGACCCAGTACTTC. The full variable domain, in which reference TRBV29-1 and TRBJ2-5 provide the parts outside the CDR3, is SAVISQKPSRDICQRGTSLTIQCQVDSQVTMMFWYRQQPGQSLTLIATANQGSEATYESGFVIDKFPISRPNLTFSTLTVSNMSPEDSSIYLCSVEGDSLYETQYFGPGTRLLVL.

This clone was counted a few times. The J gene is TRBJ1-5, the V gene TRBV19, with D unclear. CDR3 length: 12 amino acids. CDR1 LNHDA and CDR2 SQIVND come from the germline V gene (reference sequence). Trimming cost V 5 bases and J 1 base, with 3 bases left between them. CDR3 DNA sequence: TGTGCCAGTAGTGGCAGCAATCAGCCCCAGCATTTT. Translated, it gives CASSGSNQPQHF.

The rearrangement links TRBV6-1 to TRBJ2-7; D call uncertain. Germline CDR1 MNHNS, CDR2 SASEGT. Trimming left V 1 base short and J 4 bases short, with 11 bases between. The CDR3 has 14 residues. CDR3 sequence: CASSEGPIPYEQYF. The CDR3 DNA follows: TGTGCCAGCAGTGAAGGCCCTATTCCTTACGAGCAGTACTTC.

The CDR3 sequence is CASSYPGKSEAFF. In nucleotides, the CDR3 is TGTGCCAGCAGCTACCCAGGTAAATCTGAAGCTTTCTTT. The chain carries TRBV5-4 and TRBJ1-1; the D is unclear. The CDR3 loop spans 13 amino acids. CDR1 is SGHNT and CDR2 is YYREEE in the germline V gene (reference sequence). V was shortened by 3 bases and J by 6 bases, with 12 bases between the two germline ends.

This sequence joins TRBV7-2 and TRBJ2-7; possible D gene TRBD1, 6 bases. Per the germline V gene, CDR1 is SGHTA and CDR2 is FQGNSA. The V end lost 5 bases, the J end lost 5 bases, and 13 bases lay between the germline ends. The CDR3 is 13 residues long. In DNA, the CDR3 is TGTGCCAGCAGCGCATCCTACAGGGACGAGCAGTACTTC. It yields the protein CASSASYRDEQYF.

This clone was observed a handful of times. The chain employs TRBV29-1 and TRBJ2-7, with unresolved D. This CDR3 region has 12 residues. Germline CDR1 reads SQVTM; CDR2 reads ANQGSEA. The germline V and J ends were trimmed by 5 bases and 0 bases, with 8 bases remaining between them. The CDR3 nucleotides read TGCAGCGTTAGTACGAGCTCCTACGAGCAGTACTTC. This sequence encodes CSVSTSSYEQYF.

The chain is built from TRBV4-1 and TRBJ2-2; D gene uncertain. With 1 base removed from V and 1 base from J, the gap between germline ends came to 7 bases. This CDR3 contains 15 residues. Germline V gene data show CDR1 as MGHRA and CDR2 as YSYEKL. The CDR3 DNA follows: TGCGCCAGCAGCCAAGGTCCAGGGAACACCGGGGAGCTGTTTTTT. This gives the protein CASSQGPGNTGELFF.

CDR3 nucleotide sequence: TGTGCCAGCAGCAGGCAGGGGAACACTGAAGCTTTCTTT. Translated: CASSRQGNTEAFF. The chain joins TRBV11-3 to TRBJ1-1, with D possibly being TRBD1 (5 bases). Germline loops: CDR1 SGHNT, CDR2 YENEEA. This CDR3 comprises 13 residues. V gave up 5 bases and J gave up 1 base, with 8 bases separating them. The variable domain in full, completed from reference TRBV11-3 and TRBJ1-1, reads EAGVVQSPRYKIIEKKQPVAFWCNPISGHNTLYWYLQNLGQGPELLIRYENEEAVDDSQLPKDRFSAERLKGVDSTLKIQPAELGDSAVYLCASSRQGNTEAFFGQGTRLTVV.

V usage is TRBV6-1 and J usage is TRBJ2-7; 10 bases are a match to TRBD1. The CDR3 totals 15 residues. The V and J ends lost 5 bases and 1 base, in that order; junction bases with no gene match: 5. Per germline, CDR1 MNHNS and CDR2 SASEGT. The CDR3 is CASSTRDRGSYEQYF. Written as DNA, the CDR3 is TGTGCCAGCAGTACCAGGGACAGGGGATCCTACGAGCAGTACTTC.

The gene calls are TRBV30 and TRBJ1-3, with D uncertain. Germline values: CDR1 GTSNPN, CDR2 SVGIG (reference sequence). This CDR3 has 15 residues. Trimming pared 3 bases from V and 1 base from J, leaving 13 bases between. DNA of the CDR3: TGTGCCTGGAGAGTCAGAGGGATTTCTGGAAACACCATATATTTT. As protein: CAWRVRGISGNTIYF.

V gene TRBV10-2 combines with J gene TRBJ2-7; 13 bases line up with TRBD2. CDR1 is WSHSY and CDR2 is SAAADI in the germline V gene. The ends lost 6 bases at V and 0 bases at J; junction bases unmatched: 2. The CDR3 has 15 residues. As DNA, the CDR3 is TGCGCCAGCAGCAGGACTAGCGGGGGCTCCTACGAGCAGTACTTC. Residues: CASSRTSGGSYEQYF.

This chain uses TRBV9 with TRBJ2-1, with 8 bases aligning to TRBD2. The V gene's germline CDR1 is SGDLS and CDR2 YYNGEE. After removal of 4 bases from V and 5 bases from J, the junction contained 8 bases not matched to a gene. There are 15 residues in the CDR3. The CDR3 DNA is TGTGCCAGCAGCCCGGGAGGGAGGGCCGACAATGAGCAGTTCTTC. Amino acids: CASSPGGRADNEQFF.